A single sample gave rise to the 22 T cell receptor beta chains below, sequenced in a study of shared clonotypes between healthy human individuals. Here immunoSEQ multiplex PCR was the method, and the copy in TCRdb shows in-frame clones only, minus some. The sample includes about 2,200,000 clones, around 93% of them seen just once. CD45RO-negative, CCR7-positively selected cells formed the naive CD8 fraction, excluding terminally differentiated effector memory CD45RA+ cells. Sequencing input: naive CD8+ T cells from PBMCs. Every receptor here comes from a man aged 18 to 35 in good health. Some clones in this sample may be carry-over from other donors' samples.

V usage is TRBV27 and J usage is TRBJ1-2; 8 positions agree with TRBD1. The CDR3 loop spans 15 amino acids. V was pared by 4 bases and J by 8 bases, with 12 bases of the junction left unmatched. Per the germline V gene, CDR1 is MNHEY and CDR2 is SMNVEV (reference sequence). In DNA, the CDR3 is TGTGCCAGCAGTTCCACCCCAGGGGGCGGTCAGGGCTACACCTTC. Its protein is CASSSTPGGGQGYTF.

J is TRBJ2-5 and V is TRBV9, with TRBD2 matching over 7 bases. Germline assignment: CDR1 SGDLS and CDR2 YYNGEE. V lost 4 bases, J lost 7 bases, and 10 bases stayed unmatched. There are 14 residues in the CDR3. The CDR3 DNA sequence: TGTGCCAGCAGCCCCTCGGGGGGATTTCCGACCCAGTACTTC. Its translation is CASSPSGGFPTQYF.

This clone was detected only once. The chain joins TRBV6-1 to TRBJ2-7; the D gene is possibly TRBD1 (6 bases). The CDR3 is made up of 16 amino acids. CDR1 is MNHNS, CDR2 SASEGT, per germline. Trimming removed 1 base at V and 3 bases at J, with 16 bases between. Here the CDR3 DNA reads TGTGCCAGCAGTGAAGTCGTTACAGGGTTTCTCTACGAGCAGTACTTC. It specifies CASSEVVTGFLYEQYF.

This clone has a handful of counts. The rearrangement uses TRBV15 and TRBJ1-3, with no clear D. This CDR3 has 15 residues. Per germline, CDR1 LNHNV and CDR2 YYDKDF (reference sequence). Between the trimmed V and J ends, which lost 0 bases and 3 bases, there was a span of 9 bases. CDR3 in amino acids: CATSRENYGGNTIYF. CDR3 DNA: TGTGCCACCAGCAGAGAGAATTACGGTGGAAACACCATATATTTT. The whole variable domain, remainder taken from reference TRBV15 and TRBJ1-3, is DAMVIQNPRYQVTQFGKPVTLSCSQTLNHNVMYWYQQKSSQAPKLLFHYYDKDFNNEADTPDNFQSRRPNTSFCFLDIRSPGLGDTAMYLCATSRENYGGNTIYFGEGSWLTVV.

This clone was seen only once. J is TRBJ2-7 and V is TRBV29-1; D is uncertain. Trimming removed 1 base from V and 3 bases from J, with 7 bases in between. This CDR3 region has 12 residues. Germline loops: CDR1 SQVTM, CDR2 ANQGSEA. The CDR3, as DNA: TGCAGCGTTGAAGGGGCCTACTACGAGCAGTACTTC. Protein sequence: CSVEGAYYEQYF.

V is TRBV28 and J is TRBJ2-5, with 8 positions matching TRBD2. This CDR3 is 15 amino acids long. Germline V CDR1 and CDR2: MDHEN, SYDVKM. Losses at the gene ends were 5 bases for V and 5 bases for J; bases not matched to a gene: 10. The CDR3 here is CASSDGLGGGETQYF. Here the CDR3 DNA reads TGTGCCAGCAGTGACGGACTAGGCGGGGGGGAGACCCAGTACTTC.

J is TRBJ1-2 and V is TRBV7-6; perhaps TRBD1 as D (6 bases). Germline values: CDR1 SGHVS, CDR2 FNYEAQ. The CDR3 covers 14 residues. Trimming stripped 5 bases from V and 2 bases from J, with 12 bases between. CDR3 nucleotides: TGTGCCAGCAGCCCACGGACAGAAAACTATGGCTACACCTTC. Residues: CASSPRTENYGYTF.

The V call is TRBV2, the J call TRBJ2-7; weak D call: TRBD1 (5 bases). Germline CDR1 SNHLY, CDR2 FYNNEI. The CDR3 is made up of 15 amino acids. Trimming shortened V by 1 base and J by 6 bases, and 16 bases separated the two germline ends. The CDR3, as DNA: TGTGCCAGCAGTGAAGAGTCCTCATGGGGCTCCGAGCAGTACTTC. Residues: CASSEESSWGSEQYF.

The chain uses TRBV7-9 and TRBJ2-3; D is unclear. Germline V CDR1 and CDR2: SEHNR, FQNEAQ (reference sequence). V lost 1 base to trimming and J lost 0 bases, with 8 bases between them. This CDR3 contains 15 residues. The CDR3 sequence is CASSLGLSSTDTQYF. In DNA, the CDR3 is TGTGCCAGCAGCTTAGGCCTCTCAAGCACAGATACGCAGTATTTT.

J is TRBJ2-2 and V is TRBV7-3; the match to TRBD2 covers 16 bases. There are 16 residues in the CDR3. In germline, CDR1 is SGHTA, CDR2 FQGTGA. The junction had 5 bases not matched to a gene; V was cut back by 5 bases and J by 8 bases. The CDR3 coding sequence is TGTGCCAGCAGCCCGGGGACTAGCGGGAGGGCTGGGGAGCTGTTTTTT. Protein sequence: CASSPGTSGRAGELFF.

A remark on this clone: A much larger clone differs from this one at a single base, so this may be a read error. Other DNA sequences from this sample encode an identical CDR3 as well. The chain couples TRBV28 to TRBJ2-1, with unresolved D. The CDR3 spans 11 residues. Trimming left V 6 bases short and J 4 bases short, with 4 bases between. Germline CDR1 is MDHEN and CDR2 is SYDVKM. CDR3 in DNA: TGTGCCAGCAGCTTTTACAATGAGCAGTTCTTC. Amino acid sequence: CASSFYNEQFF.

The J gene is TRBJ2-5, the V gene TRBV7-9, with 8 bases lining up with TRBD2. The ends lost 5 bases at V and 0 bases at J; junction bases unmatched: 5. The CDR3 totals 15 residues. The germline V gene has CDR1 SEHNR and CDR2 FQNEAQ (reference sequence). The CDR3 sequence is CASSNGLADQETQYF. CDR3 coding DNA: TGTGCCAGCAGCAACGGACTAGCAGACCAAGAGACCCAGTACTTC.

The J gene is TRBJ2-7, the V gene TRBV27, with TRBD1 matching 12 bases. Per germline, CDR1 MNHEY and CDR2 SMNVEV (reference sequence). The CDR3 length is 15 residues. After removal of 5 bases from V and 4 bases from J, the junction contained 6 bases not matched to a gene. CDR3 nucleotides: TGTGCCAGCAGTCCCGGGACAGGGGGCCTTTACGAGCAGTACTTC. Protein product: CASSPGTGGLYEQYF.

The rearrangement links TRBV28 to TRBJ2-3; 7 nucleotides align to TRBD2. J gave up 2 bases and V 3 bases, and 5 bases lay outside the gene matches. The germline V gene has CDR1 MDHEN and CDR2 SYDVKM. The CDR3 covers 15 residues. As DNA, the CDR3 is TGTGCCAGCAGTTTTGAGGGAGGGTCCACAGATACGCAGTATTTT. This codes for CASSFEGGSTDTQYF.

CDR3 in amino acids: CASSPGGLMGTEAFF. DNA of the CDR3: TGTGCCAGCAGCCCCGGGGGTCTAATGGGCACTGAAGCTTTCTTT. The chain has TRBV9 and TRBJ1-1; D may be TRBD1 (5 bases). The CDR3 loop spans 15 amino acids. Trimming stripped 4 bases from V and 4 bases from J, with 17 bases between. Germline V gene sequence: CDR1 SGDLS, CDR2 YYNGEE.

The chain joins TRBV7-8 to TRBJ2-7; D gene ambiguous. Germline loops: CDR1 SGHVS, CDR2 FQNEAQ. The CDR3 has 15 residues. V was cut by 0 bases and J by 4 bases, with 13 bases left in between. The CDR3 DNA reads TGTGCCAGCAGCTTAGCGCTCCCTAGAGAGTACGAGCAGTACTTC. As protein: CASSLALPREYEQYF. Combining the CDR3 with reference TRBV7-8 and TRBJ2-7 gives the whole variable domain GAGVSQSPRYKVAKRGQDVALRCDPISGHVSLFWYQQALGQGPEFLTYFQNEAQLDKSGLPSDRFFAERPEGSVSTLKIQRTQQEDSAVYLCASSLALPREYEQYFGPGTRLTVT.

V and J are TRBV7-9 and TRBJ1-1; no firm D call. The CDR3 extends over 15 amino acids. V lost 4 bases to trimming and J lost 0 bases, with 12 bases between them. Germline V gene sequence: CDR1 SEHNR, CDR2 FQNEAQ (reference sequence). The chain's CDR3 is CASSSYSNLNTEAFF. The CDR3, as DNA: TGTGCCAGCAGCTCCTACTCAAACCTGAACACTGAAGCTTTCTTT.

V usage is TRBV27 and J usage is TRBJ2-7; 12 bases fit TRBD1. CDR1 is MNHEY and CDR2 is SMNVEV in the germline V gene (reference sequence). Trimming removed 6 bases from V and 3 bases from J; junction bases left unmatched: 6. The CDR3 is 15 residues long. CDR3 in amino acids: CASRLGTGGYYEQYF. The CDR3 nucleotides are TGTGCCAGCAGACTTGGGACAGGGGGCTACTACGAGCAGTACTTC.

The CDR3 is CASSSSGSADTQYF. In nucleotides, the CDR3 is TGTGCCAGCTCATCTAGCGGGAGTGCAGATACGCAGTATTTT. The chain combines TRBV18 with TRBJ2-3, with 10 bases aligning to TRBD2. V lost 5 bases and J lost 4; bases outside the gene matches: 3. CDR1 and CDR2 (germline): KGHSH, LQKENI. The CDR3 has 14 amino acids.

The chain employs TRBV4-1 and TRBJ2-4; D possibly corresponds to TRBD2 (6 bases). This CDR3 spans 17 amino acids. From germline, CDR1 is MGHRA and CDR2 YSYEKL. Trimming took off 1 base at V and 0 bases at J, with 13 bases between the two ends. CDR3 in amino acids: CASSQGFGGLAKNIQYF. CDR3 DNA sequence: TGCGCCAGCAGCCAAGGATTCGGGGGATTAGCCAAAAACATTCAGTACTTC.

The chain carries TRBV15 and TRBJ2-2; TRBD2 aligns across 7 bases. V dropped 0 bases and J dropped 5; count of bases not matched to a gene: 3. The CDR3 has 15 amino acids. Germline CDR1 LNHNV, CDR2 YYDKDF (reference sequence). CDR3 region: CATSRDSGGTGELFF. The CDR3 nucleotides read TGTGCCACCAGCAGAGATTCCGGGGGGACCGGGGAGCTGTTTTTT.

This clone was recorded once. CDR3 nucleotide sequence: TGTGCCAGCAGCCTCCCTGGCGTGGGAGGGCCCTCCTACAATGAGCAGTTCTTC. Encoded protein: CASSLPGVGGPSYNEQFF. This chain joins TRBV11-2 and TRBJ2-1, with 7 positions matching TRBD2. Germline V lookup: CDR1 SGHAT, CDR2 FQNNGV. The CDR3 loop spans 18 amino acids. V lost 5 bases and J lost 0; bases outside the gene matches: 13.